The clone carrying this T cell receptor (beta chain) was counted a single time. The antigen is undetermined. The sample holds other DNA sequences that translate to the same CDR3. The sample originates from a study of shared clonotypes between healthy human individuals. General study results and limits: Generation probability values for non-shared clonotypes were lower than those for clonotypes shared by all four donors.

This CDR3 contains 14 residues. From germline, CDR1 is SGHRS and CDR2 YFSETQ. V gave up 4 bases and J gave up 5 bases; unmatched junction bases: 2. Nashville, Tennessee was home to all donors, each a Caucasian adult. Sequenced by immunoSEQ multiplex PCR; TCRdb stores in-frame clones only, minus some. The repertoire holds 2 million to 2.5 million clones, 85% to 95% seen once, with 0.37% in the top ten. This sequence originates from a young man in good health. Some clones in this sample may be carry-over from other donors' samples. The sample taken for sequencing was naive CD4+ T cells from PBMCs. The sample's subset: CD45RA+ positively selected. V is TRBV5-1 and J is TRBJ1-4; 10 nucleotides agree with TRBD1. The CDR3 DNA follows: TGCGCCAGCAGCGGGGACAGGGGAAATGAAAAACTGTTTTTT. Translated: CASSGDRGNEKLFF.